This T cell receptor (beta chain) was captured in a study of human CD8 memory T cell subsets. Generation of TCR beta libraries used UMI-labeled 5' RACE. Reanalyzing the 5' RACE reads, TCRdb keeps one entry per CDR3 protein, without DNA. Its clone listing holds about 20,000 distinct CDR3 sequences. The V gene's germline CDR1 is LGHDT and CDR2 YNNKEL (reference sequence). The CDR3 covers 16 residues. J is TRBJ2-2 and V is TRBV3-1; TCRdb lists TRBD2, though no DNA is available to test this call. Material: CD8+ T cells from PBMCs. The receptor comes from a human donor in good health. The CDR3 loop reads CASSPWTSQNTGELFF.